What follows describes a single TCR beta chain. Its antigen is undetermined. Healthy bone marrow donors made up the donor group. The entry originates in a study of cytomegalovirus exposure and HLA in healthy donors. Study-level findings and limits: Per a prior analysis, the majority of TCR beta V segments were productive roughly 90% or roughly 30% of the time. In a later analysis, specific HLA alleles were associated with about 18,000 TCR beta sequences at a 0.05 false discovery rate. Indistinguishable V segments such as TRBV6-2 and TRBV6-3 were excluded.

The primer mix had 60 Vbeta and 13 Jbeta primers. Some clones are missing from TCRdb's copy, which holds only in-frame ones; the method was immunoSEQ multiplex PCR. The sample includes 150,000 to 200,000 clones, roughly four fifths of them seen just once. This CDR3 spans 18 amino acids. The germline V gene encodes CDR1 KGHSH and CDR2 LQKENI. V shed 6 bases and J 4 bases; nucleotides not matched to a gene: 18. Sequenced sample: PBMCs. This sequence was found in a woman aged 25 to 39 in good health and CMV-seronegative. This chain links TRBV18 with TRBJ2-1; 7 positions match TRBD2. In DNA, the CDR3 is TGTGCCAGCTCGACAGAGAAAGCGGGAAGGGGCCTTTACAATGAGCAGTTCTTC. Amino acid sequence: CASSTEKAGRGLYNEQFF.